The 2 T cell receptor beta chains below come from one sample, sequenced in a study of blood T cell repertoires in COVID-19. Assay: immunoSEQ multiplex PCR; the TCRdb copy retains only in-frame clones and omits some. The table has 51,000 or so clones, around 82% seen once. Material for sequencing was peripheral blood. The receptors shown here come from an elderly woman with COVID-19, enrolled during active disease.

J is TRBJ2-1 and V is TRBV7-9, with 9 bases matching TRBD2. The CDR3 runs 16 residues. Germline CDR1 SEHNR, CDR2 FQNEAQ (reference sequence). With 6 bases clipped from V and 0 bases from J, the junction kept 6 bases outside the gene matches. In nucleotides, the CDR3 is TGTGCCAGCAGACCAGCGGGAGGCAGCTCCTACAATGAGCAGTTCTTC. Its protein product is CASRPAGGSSYNEQFF.

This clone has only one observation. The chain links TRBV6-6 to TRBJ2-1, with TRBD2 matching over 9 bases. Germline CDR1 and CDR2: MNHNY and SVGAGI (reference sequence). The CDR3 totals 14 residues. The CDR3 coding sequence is TGTGGCGCGCAAGCGGGAGGCAGCTACAATGAGCAGTTCTTC. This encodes CGAQAGGSYNEQFF.